The present entry profiles one T cell receptor beta chain with its context. Its antigen is unidentified. V lost 0 bases and J 2 bases, leaving 14 bases between the germline ends. Germline assignment: CDR1 MNHEY and CDR2 SVGEGT. This CDR3 region has 16 residues. This record belongs to a study of T cell responses to AZD1222 COVID-19 vaccine. Findings and limits, study-wide: Repertoire sampling was restricted to post-peak T cell response timepoints. A mostly white British donor set with more females was recruited, and clonal diversity was possibly underestimated. Spike-specific TCR breadth rose after two AZD1222 doses, and depth rose as well. At 160-218 and 743-854, vaccine-associated CD4 TCRs were dominant, and they spanned spike.

Some clones are missing from TCRdb's copy, which holds only in-frame ones; the method was immunoSEQ multiplex PCR. The data show some 150,000 clones, around 90% seen once. The chain joins TRBV6-2 or TRBV6-3 to TRBJ2-7; TRBD1 might be the D (5 bases). The sequence was collected from an adult who received the MenACWY meningococcal vaccine as a control. The sequencing used peripheral blood, collected 28 days after the second dose of the MenACWY control vaccine. This CDR3 reads CASSYSPNRSTYEQYF. For the CDR3, the DNA is TGTGCCAGCAGTTACTCCCCTAACAGGAGCACCTACGAGCAGTACTTC.